The 8 T cell receptor beta chains reported below all come from one sample, sequenced in a study of sequential checkpoint blockade in melanoma. This sample's treatment: randomized to nivolumab then ipilimumab (arm A) or the reverse (arm B). The data were produced by immunoSEQ multiplex PCR, yet TCRdb's version contains in-frame clones alone and is incomplete. Here the sample spans around 11,000 clones, 45% to 60% being singletons. Sequences were derived from CD8+ T cells sorted from blood (inferred from file names), sampled from a patient given nivolumab and ipilimumab in sequence. Receptors were obtained from a human donor with melanoma.

This clone appeared a few times. The rearrangement links TRBV27 to TRBJ2-7; 13 positions agree with TRBD2. The CDR3 has 15 amino acids. Germline V gene sequence: CDR1 MNHEY, CDR2 SMNVEV (reference sequence). The V gene end was trimmed by 3 bases and the J gene end by 7 bases; junction bases not matched to a gene: 6. CDR3 residues: CASSFITSGRGEQYF. The CDR3 nucleotides are TGTGCCAGCAGTTTTATCACTAGCGGGAGGGGAGAGCAGTACTTC.

The chain uses TRBV7-9 and TRBJ2-3; no firm D call. The germline CDR1 and CDR2 sequences are SEHNR and FQNEAQ (reference sequence). V lost 4 bases to trimming and J lost 5 bases, with 16 bases between them. This CDR3 has 15 amino acids. The CDR3: CASSSLSVEKDTQYF. The CDR3 bases are TGTGCCAGCAGCTCCCTCTCGGTTGAGAAAGATACGCAGTATTTT.

This clone has only one observation. The chain recombines TRBV5-1 with TRBJ2-7, with TRBD1 matching over 8 bases. Losses at the gene ends were 1 base for V and 6 bases for J; bases not matched to a gene: 9. CDR1 and CDR2 (germline): SGHRS, YFSETQ. The CDR3 spans 15 residues. CDR3 residues: CASSLSRTGIGEQYF. The CDR3 DNA reads as TGCGCCAGCAGCTTGTCTAGGACAGGGATCGGCGAGCAGTACTTC. The full variable domain, completed using reference TRBV5-1 and TRBJ2-7, is KAGVTQTPRYLIKTRGQQVTLSCSPISGHRSVSWYQQTPGQGLQFLFEYFSETQRNKGNFPGRFSGRQFSNSRSEMNVSTLELGDSALYLCASSLSRTGIGEQYFGPGTRLTVT.

This clone has just a few counts. V is TRBV6-6 and J is TRBJ2-3; no clear D gene. CDR1 and CDR2 from the germline V gene are MNHNY and SVGAGI (reference sequence). Trimming stripped 6 bases from V and 1 base from J, with 14 bases between. The CDR3 runs 15 residues. CDR3 in DNA: TGTGCCAGCAGCCTTACTACACTCCGCACAGATACGCAGTATTTT. This sequence encodes CASSLTTLRTDTQYF.

There are a few counts of this clone. The V gene is TRBV2, the J gene TRBJ2-5; D not resolved. Germline V lookup: CDR1 SNHLY, CDR2 FYNNEI. There are 14 residues in the CDR3. V was cut by 1 base and J by 0 bases, with 6 bases left in between. In DNA, the CDR3 is TGTGCCAGCAGTGAAGGGCGGAACCAAGAGACCCAGTACTTC. As protein: CASSEGRNQETQYF. The full variable domain, with the rest looked up from reference TRBV2 and TRBJ2-5, is EPEVTQTPSHQVTQMGQEVILRCVPISNHLYFYWYRQILGQKVEFLVSFYNNEISEKSEIFDDQFSVERPDGSNFTLKIRSTKLEDSAMYFCASSEGRNQETQYFGPGTRLLVL.

V gene TRBV5-1 combines with J gene TRBJ2-1, with 12 bases lining up with TRBD2. Germline values: CDR1 SGHRS, CDR2 YFSETQ. The V segment lost 2 bases and the J segment 4 bases; nucleotides outside the gene matches: 4. This CDR3 has 16 residues. For the CDR3, the DNA is TGCGCCAGCAGCTTCCGGACTAGCGGGACTTACAATGAGCAGTTCTTC. It translates to CASSFRTSGTYNEQFF.

The chain recombines TRBV11-2 with TRBJ2-3, with D maybe TRBD1 (6 bases). From germline, CDR1 is SGHAT and CDR2 FQNNGV. This CDR3 has 15 amino acids. V lost 5 bases, J lost 0 bases, and 12 bases lay in between. CDR3 sequence reads: CASSTGTGSTDTQYF. In DNA, the CDR3 is TGTGCCAGCAGCACAGGGACGGGTAGCACAGATACGCAGTATTTT.

The rearrangement links TRBV19 to TRBJ1-5; perhaps TRBD1 as D (5 bases). V lost 1 base and J lost 3, with 13 bases in between. The CDR3 contains 16 residues. Germline CDR1 reads LNHDA; CDR2 reads SQIVND (reference sequence). CDR3 sequence (DNA): TGTGCCAGTAGTATAGTCCGGGACTGGGACAATCAGCCCCAGCATTTT. This translates into CASSIVRDWDNQPQHF.